This T cell receptor beta chain was sequenced for a study of blood T cell repertoires in COVID-19. From germline, CDR1 is SGHRS and CDR2 YFSETQ. J lost 6 bases, V lost 4 bases, and 11 bases had no gene match. CDR3 length: 16 residues. This clone was seen once. Study processing details: Estimates of nucleated cell counts were drawn from the amplification of reference gene primers. Data came from immunoSEQ multiplex PCR; TCRdb stores just in-frame clones and leaves some out. V, J and clone size are taken as reported in that table, and D and trimming were inferred from the DNA itself. The sample has over 90,000 clones; around 90% are singletons.

Sample: peripheral blood. This TCR was recovered from a woman in her fifties or sixties with COVID-19, enrolled during active disease. This chain links TRBV5-1 with TRBJ2-1; 9 positions agree with TRBD2. The CDR3 here is CASSETSSGASNEQFF. The CDR3 nucleotides are TGCGCCAGCAGCGAGACCTCTAGCGGGGCCTCCAATGAGCAGTTCTTC.